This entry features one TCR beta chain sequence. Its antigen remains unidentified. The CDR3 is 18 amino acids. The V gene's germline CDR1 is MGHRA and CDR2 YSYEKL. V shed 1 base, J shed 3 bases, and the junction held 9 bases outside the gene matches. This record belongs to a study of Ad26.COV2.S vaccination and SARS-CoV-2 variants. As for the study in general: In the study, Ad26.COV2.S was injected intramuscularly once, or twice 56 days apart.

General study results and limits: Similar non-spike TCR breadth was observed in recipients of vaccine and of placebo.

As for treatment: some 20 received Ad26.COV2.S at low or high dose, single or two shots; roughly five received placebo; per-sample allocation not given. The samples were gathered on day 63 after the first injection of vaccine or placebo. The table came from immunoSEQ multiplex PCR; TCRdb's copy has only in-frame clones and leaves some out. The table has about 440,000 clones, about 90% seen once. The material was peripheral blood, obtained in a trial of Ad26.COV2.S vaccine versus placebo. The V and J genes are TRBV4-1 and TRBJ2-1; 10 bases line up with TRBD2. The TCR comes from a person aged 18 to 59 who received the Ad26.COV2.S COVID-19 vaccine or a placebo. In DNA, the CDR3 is TGCGCCAGCAGCCAAGGGATTTTAGCGGGAGGCCGCTACAATGAGCAGTTCTTC. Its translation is CASSQGILAGGRYNEQFF.